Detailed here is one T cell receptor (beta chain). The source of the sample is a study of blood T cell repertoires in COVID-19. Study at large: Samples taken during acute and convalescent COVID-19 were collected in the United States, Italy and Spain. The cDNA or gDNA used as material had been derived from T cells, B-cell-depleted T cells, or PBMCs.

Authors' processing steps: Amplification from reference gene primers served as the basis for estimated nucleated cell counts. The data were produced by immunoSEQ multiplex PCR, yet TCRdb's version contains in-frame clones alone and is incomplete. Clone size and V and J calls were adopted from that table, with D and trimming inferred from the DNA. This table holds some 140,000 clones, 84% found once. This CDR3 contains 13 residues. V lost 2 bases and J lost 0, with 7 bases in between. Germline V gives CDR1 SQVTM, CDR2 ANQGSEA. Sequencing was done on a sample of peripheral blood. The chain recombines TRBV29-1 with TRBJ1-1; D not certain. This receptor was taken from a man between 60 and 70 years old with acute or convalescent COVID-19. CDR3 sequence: CSVERSMNTEAFF. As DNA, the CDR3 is TGCAGCGTTGAACGCAGTATGAACACTGAAGCTTTCTTT.